Listed below are T cell receptor beta chains from one sample, sequenced in a study of cytomegalovirus exposure and HLA in healthy donors. The protocol was immunoSEQ multiplex PCR, while the TCRdb copy is restricted to in-frame clones and leaves out a portion. Of 150,000 to 200,000 clones in the sample, 77% were seen once. The sample comprised PBMCs. These receptors were collected from a woman aged 30 to 39 in good health and CMV-seronegative. Each CDR3 is given with its conserved first and last residue. The D gene is left open where the match is weak. Clone size appears in some rows only: once, few, many, or a class for an expanded clone.

>.|.|TRBV9|13|TRBJ2-7
CASNILGGAEQYF
TGTGCCAGCAACATACTAGGAGGGGCCGAGCAGTACTTC
>TRBD2|.|TRBV10-1|20|TRBJ2-1
CATTPLAGAQPYSSYNEQFF
TGCGCCACCACCCCCCTAGCGGGGGCTCAACCCTATAGCTCCTACAATGAGCAGTTCTTC
>.|once|TRBV5-4|15|TRBJ1-2
CASSLRPQGSDGYTF
TGTGCCAGCAGCTTGAGACCACAGGGTTCGGATGGCTACACCTTC
>.|.|TRBV7-3|17|TRBJ1-5
CASPLDRQDPSNQPQHF
TGTGCCAGCCCCCTGGATCGGCAGGATCCTAGCAATCAGCCCCAGCATTTT
>.|few|TRBV5-1|13|TRBJ2-3
CASSFGGTDTQYF
TGCGCCAGCAGCTTTGGGGGGACAGATACGCAGTATTTT
>.|.|TRBV2|15|TRBJ1-2
CASRASLDRGYGYTF
TGTGCCAGCAGAGCATCTCTCGACCGGGGCTATGGCTACACCTTC
>.|.|TRBV7-2|12|TRBJ1-5
CASSSSFQPQHF
TGTGCCAGCAGCTCCTCCTTTCAGCCCCAGCATTTT
>.|.|TRBV30|13|TRBJ2-3
CAWSVLVTDTQYF
TGTGCCTGGAGTGTACTGGTAACAGATACGCAGTATTTT
>.|.|TRBV7-9|15|TRBJ2-1
CASSLAAGSYNEQFF
TGTGCCAGCAGCTTAGCTGCGGGGTCCTACAATGAGCAGTTCTTC
>.|.|TRBV7-2|12|TRBJ1-2
CASSLSGYGYTF
TGTGCCAGCAGCTTATCGGGCTATGGCTACACCTTC